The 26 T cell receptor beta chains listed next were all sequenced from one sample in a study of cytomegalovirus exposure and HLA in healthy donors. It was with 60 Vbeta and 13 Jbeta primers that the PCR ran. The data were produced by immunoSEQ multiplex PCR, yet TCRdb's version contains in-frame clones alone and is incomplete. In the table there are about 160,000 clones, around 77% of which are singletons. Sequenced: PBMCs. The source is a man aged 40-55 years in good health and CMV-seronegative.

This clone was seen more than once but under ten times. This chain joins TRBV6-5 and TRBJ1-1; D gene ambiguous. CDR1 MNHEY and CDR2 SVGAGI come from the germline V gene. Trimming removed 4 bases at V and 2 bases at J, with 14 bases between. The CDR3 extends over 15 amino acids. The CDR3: CASSFEGLKNTEAFF. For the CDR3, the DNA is TGTGCCAGCAGTTTCGAGGGTCTGAAAAACACTGAAGCTTTCTTT.

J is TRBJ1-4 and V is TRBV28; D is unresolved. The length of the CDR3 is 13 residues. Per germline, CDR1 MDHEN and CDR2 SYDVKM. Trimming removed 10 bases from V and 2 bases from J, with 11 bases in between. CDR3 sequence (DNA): TGTGCCACCGGTCCGTCGACTAATGAAAAACTGTTTTTT. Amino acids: CATGPSTNEKLFF.

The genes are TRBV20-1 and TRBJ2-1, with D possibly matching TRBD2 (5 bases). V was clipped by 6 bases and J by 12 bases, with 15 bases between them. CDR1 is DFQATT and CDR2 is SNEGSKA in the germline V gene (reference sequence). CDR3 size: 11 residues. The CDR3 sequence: CSALDLSGQFF. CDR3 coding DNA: TGCAGTGCCCTGGACCTGAGCGGGCAGTTCTTC.

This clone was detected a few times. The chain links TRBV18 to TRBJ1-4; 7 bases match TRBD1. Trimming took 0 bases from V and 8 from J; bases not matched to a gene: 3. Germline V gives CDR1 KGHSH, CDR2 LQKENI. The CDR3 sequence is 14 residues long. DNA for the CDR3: TGTGCCAGCTCACCACCGACAGGGTCGGAAAAACTGTTTTTT. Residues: CASSPPTGSEKLFF.

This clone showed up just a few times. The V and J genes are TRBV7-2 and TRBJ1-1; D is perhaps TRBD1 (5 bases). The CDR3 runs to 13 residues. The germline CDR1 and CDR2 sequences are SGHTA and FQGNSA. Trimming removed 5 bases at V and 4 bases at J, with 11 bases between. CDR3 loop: CASSLGGGTEAFF. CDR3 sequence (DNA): TGTGCCAGCAGCCTGGGGGGGGGCACTGAAGCTTTCTTT.

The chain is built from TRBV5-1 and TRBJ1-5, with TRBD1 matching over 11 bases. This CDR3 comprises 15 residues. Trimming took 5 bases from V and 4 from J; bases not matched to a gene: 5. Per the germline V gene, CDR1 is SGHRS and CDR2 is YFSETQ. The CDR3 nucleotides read TGCGCCAGCAGTCGCGGACAGGGGGCGAATCAGCCCCAGCATTTT. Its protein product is CASSRGQGANQPQHF.

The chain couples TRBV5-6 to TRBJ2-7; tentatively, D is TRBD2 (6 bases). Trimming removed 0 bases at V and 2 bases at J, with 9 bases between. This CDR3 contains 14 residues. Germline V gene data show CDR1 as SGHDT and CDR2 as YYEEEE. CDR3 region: CASSLAREAYEQYV. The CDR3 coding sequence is TGTGCCAGCAGCTTGGCAAGGGAGGCCTACGAGCAGTACGTC.

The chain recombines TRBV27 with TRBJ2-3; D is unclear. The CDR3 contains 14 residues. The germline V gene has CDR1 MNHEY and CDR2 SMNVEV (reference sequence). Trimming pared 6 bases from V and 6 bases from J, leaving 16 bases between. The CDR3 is CASSYSEFVDTQYF. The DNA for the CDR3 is TGTGCCAGCAGCTATTCGGAGTTCGTGGATACGCAGTATTTT.

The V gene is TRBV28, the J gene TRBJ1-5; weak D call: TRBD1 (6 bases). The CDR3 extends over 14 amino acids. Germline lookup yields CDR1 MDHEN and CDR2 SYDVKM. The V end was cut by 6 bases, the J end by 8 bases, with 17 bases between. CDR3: CASSFGGRGEPQHF. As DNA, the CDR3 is TGTGCCAGCAGCTTCGGGGGGCGCGGGGAGCCCCAGCATTTT.

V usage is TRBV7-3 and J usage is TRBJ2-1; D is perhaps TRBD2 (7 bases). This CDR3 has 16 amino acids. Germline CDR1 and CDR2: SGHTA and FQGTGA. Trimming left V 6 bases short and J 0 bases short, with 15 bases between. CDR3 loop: CASRLSGGSSYNEQFF. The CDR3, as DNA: TGTGCCAGCAGGCTATCGGGGGGCAGCTCCTACAATGAGCAGTTCTTC.

The CDR3 reads CASSPYTGNQPQHF. Here the CDR3 DNA reads TGTGCCAGCTCACCCTACACAGGGAATCAGCCCCAGCATTTT. V and J are TRBV18 and TRBJ1-5; TRBD1 might be the D (6 bases). Germline CDR1 KGHSH, CDR2 LQKENI. CDR3 length: 14 residues. V was clipped by 3 bases and J by 4 bases, with 10 bases between them.

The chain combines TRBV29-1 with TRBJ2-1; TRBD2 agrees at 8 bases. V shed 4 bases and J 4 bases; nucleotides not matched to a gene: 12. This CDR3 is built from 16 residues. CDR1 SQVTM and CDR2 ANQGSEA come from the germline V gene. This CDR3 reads CSVVGLAGGFYNEQFF. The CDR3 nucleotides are TGCAGCGTTGTGGGTCTGGCGGGAGGCTTTTACAATGAGCAGTTCTTC.

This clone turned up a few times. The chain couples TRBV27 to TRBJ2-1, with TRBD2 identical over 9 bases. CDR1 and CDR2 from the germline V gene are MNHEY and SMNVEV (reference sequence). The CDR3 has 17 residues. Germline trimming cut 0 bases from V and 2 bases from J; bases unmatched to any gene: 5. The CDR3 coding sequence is TGTGCCAGCAGTTTATCGATCCCTAGCGGGACCTACAATGAGCAGTTCTTC. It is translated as CASSLSIPSGTYNEQFF.

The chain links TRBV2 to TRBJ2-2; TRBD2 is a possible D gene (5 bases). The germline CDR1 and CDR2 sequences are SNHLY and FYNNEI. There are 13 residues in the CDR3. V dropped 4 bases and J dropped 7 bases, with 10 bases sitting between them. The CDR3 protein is CASSAVGLGELFF. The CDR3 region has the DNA TGTGCCAGCAGTGCAGTTGGACTCGGGGAGCTGTTTTTT.

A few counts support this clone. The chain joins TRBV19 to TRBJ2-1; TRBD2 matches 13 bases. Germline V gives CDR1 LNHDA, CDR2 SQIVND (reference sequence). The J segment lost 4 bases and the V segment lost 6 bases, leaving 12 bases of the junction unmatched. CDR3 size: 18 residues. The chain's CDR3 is CASRGLAGAIQPYNEQFF. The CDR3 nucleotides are TGTGCCAGTAGAGGACTAGCGGGAGCGATACAGCCATACAATGAGCAGTTCTTC.

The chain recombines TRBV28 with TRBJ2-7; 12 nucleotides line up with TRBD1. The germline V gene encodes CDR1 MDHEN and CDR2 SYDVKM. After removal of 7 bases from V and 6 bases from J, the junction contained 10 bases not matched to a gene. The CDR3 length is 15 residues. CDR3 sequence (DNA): TGTGCCAGCACCTCTTCAGGGACAGGGGGCGTCGAGCAGTACTTC. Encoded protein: CASTSSGTGGVEQYF.

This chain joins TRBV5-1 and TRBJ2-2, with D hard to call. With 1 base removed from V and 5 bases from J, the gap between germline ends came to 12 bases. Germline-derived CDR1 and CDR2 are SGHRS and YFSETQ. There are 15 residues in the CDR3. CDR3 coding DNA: TGCGCCAGCAGCTTGAAGTCCCGAGAGACCGGGGAGCTGTTTTTT. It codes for CASSLKSRETGELFF.

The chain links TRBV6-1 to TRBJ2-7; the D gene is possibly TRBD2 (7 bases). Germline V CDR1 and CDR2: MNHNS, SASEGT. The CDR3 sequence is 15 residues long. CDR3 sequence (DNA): TGTGCAAGCATGGGGGGGGCTAGGAATCCCTACGAGCAGTACGTC. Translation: CASMGGARNPYEQYV.

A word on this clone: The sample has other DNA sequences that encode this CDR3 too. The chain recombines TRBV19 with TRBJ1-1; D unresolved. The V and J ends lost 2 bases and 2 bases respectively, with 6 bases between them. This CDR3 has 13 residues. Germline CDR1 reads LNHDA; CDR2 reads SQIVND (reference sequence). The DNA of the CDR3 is TGTGCCAGTAGTATAAGAGGTAACACTGAAGCTTTCTTT. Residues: CASSIRGNTEAFF.

CDR3 bases: TGTGCCAGCAGCCCAGTAGGGACTAGCGGGAGCAACGAGCAGTACTTC. This gives the protein CASSPVGTSGSNEQYF. The V gene is TRBV7-9, the J gene TRBJ2-7; TRBD2 agrees at 14 bases. V lost 5 bases and J lost 5; bases outside the gene matches: 8. The length of the CDR3 is 16 residues. Germline values: CDR1 SEHNR, CDR2 FQNEAQ (reference sequence).

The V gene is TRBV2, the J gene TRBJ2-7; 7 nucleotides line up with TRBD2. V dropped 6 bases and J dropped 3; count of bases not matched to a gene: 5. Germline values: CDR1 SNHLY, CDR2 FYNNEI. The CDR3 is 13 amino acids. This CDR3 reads CASRREFGYEQYF. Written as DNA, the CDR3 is TGTGCCAGCAGGCGGGAGTTTGGCTACGAGCAGTACTTC.

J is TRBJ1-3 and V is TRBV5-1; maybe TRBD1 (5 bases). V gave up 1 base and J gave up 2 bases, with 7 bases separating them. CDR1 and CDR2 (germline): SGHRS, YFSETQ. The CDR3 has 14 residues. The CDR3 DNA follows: TGCGCCAGCAGCTTGTCGGGGGCTGGAAACACCATATATTTT. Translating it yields CASSLSGAGNTIYF.

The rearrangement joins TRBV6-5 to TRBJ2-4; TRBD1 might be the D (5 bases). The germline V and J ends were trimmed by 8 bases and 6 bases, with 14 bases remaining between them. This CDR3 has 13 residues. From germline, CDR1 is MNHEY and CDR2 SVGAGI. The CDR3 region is CASRSLGRNIQYF. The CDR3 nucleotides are TGTGCCAGCCGATCGCTGGGGCGAAACATTCAGTACTTC.

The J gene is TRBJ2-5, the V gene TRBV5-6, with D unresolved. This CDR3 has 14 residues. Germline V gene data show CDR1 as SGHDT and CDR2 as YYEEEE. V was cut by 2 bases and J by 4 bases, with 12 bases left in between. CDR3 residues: CASSFGLSGETQYF. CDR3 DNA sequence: TGTGCCAGCAGCTTCGGCCTTTCGGGAGAGACCCAGTACTTC.

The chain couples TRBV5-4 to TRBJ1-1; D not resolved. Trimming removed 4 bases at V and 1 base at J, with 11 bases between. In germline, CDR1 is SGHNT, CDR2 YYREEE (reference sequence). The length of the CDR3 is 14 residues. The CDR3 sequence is CASSLLTQNTEAFF. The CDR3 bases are TGTGCCAGCAGCCTCCTGACACAGAACACTGAAGCTTTCTTT.

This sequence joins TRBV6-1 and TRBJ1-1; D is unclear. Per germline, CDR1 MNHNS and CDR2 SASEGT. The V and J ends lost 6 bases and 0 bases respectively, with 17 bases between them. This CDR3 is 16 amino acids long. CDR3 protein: CASREHEPYMNTEAFF. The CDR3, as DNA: TGTGCCAGCAGGGAACATGAACCTTACATGAACACTGAAGCTTTCTTT.